This T cell receptor beta chain was sequenced during a study of blood T cell repertoires in COVID-19. The germline gives CDR1 MNHEY, CDR2 SVGAGI. The CDR3 is made up of 13 amino acids. With V trimmed by 7 bases and J by 5 bases, 5 bases remained unmatched. The table came from immunoSEQ multiplex PCR; TCRdb's copy has only in-frame clones and leaves some out. The sample includes 200,000 to 300,000 clones, approximately 80% of them seen just once. This clonotype originated in a woman older than 75 with acute or convalescent COVID-19. The sequenced sample was peripheral blood. J is TRBJ2-5 and V is TRBV6-5; TRBD1 aligns across 9 bases. The CDR3 coding sequence is TGTGCCAGCAAAGGGACAGGGCGGGAGACCCAGTACTTC. Protein sequence: CASKGTGRETQYF.